These 8 T cell receptor beta chains were all obtained from the same sample, sequenced in a study of regulatory T cells in long-lasting Graves disease. For TCR beta, libraries came from iRepertoire HTBI primers and Arm-PCR of CDR3 regions. One entry per CDR3 protein, called by TCRdb with MiXCR from the multiplex PCR reads. The sample shows hundreds of thousands of distinct CDR3 sequences, roughly 16% of them seen only once. As for time point: newly diagnosed GD, antithyroid drugs for less than 3 months. Scientists built the TCR library using RNA that was extracted from PBMCs. These data also featured in a second study, about T cells in Graves' hyperthyroidism and ophthalmopathy.

The sequencing here drew on peripheral blood mononuclear cells (PBMCs), taken at new diagnosis, from a patient treated with antithyroid drugs. The receptors stem from a woman in her twenties or thirties with Graves disease.

The gene calls are TRBV19 and TRBJ1-5, with 9 bases identical to TRBD1. In germline, CDR1 is LNHDA, CDR2 SQIVND (reference sequence). V gave up 8 bases and J gave up 6 bases; unmatched junction bases: 14. The length of the CDR3 is 16 residues. CDR3: CASQITGGPRSQPQHF. Written as DNA, the CDR3 is TGTGCCAGTCAAATAACAGGGGGCCCGAGAAGTCAGCCCCAGCATTTT.

This chain uses TRBV18 with TRBJ1-6; no reliable D call. The CDR3 is 15 residues long. Trimming took 1 base from V and 0 from J, leaving 4 bases between them. CDR1 and CDR2 (germline): KGHSH, LQKENI. The CDR3 coding sequence is TGTGCCAGCTCACCACAGAACTCCTATAATTCACCCCTCCACTTT. Its protein is CASSPQNSYNSPLHF.

This clonotype was seen at least ten times. The V gene is TRBV28, the J gene TRBJ2-1; 8 nucleotides match TRBD2. The CDR3 totals 16 residues. Germline trimming cut 6 bases from V and 4 bases from J; bases unmatched to any gene: 11. Germline CDR1 MDHEN, CDR2 SYDVKM. In DNA, the CDR3 is TGTGCCAGCAGCTCAGCGGGAGCACGAACTTACAATGAGCAGTTCTTC. Amino acids: CASSSAGARTYNEQFF.

This clonotype appeared many times. J is TRBJ1-2 and V is TRBV6-2 or TRBV6-3, with D possibly being TRBD1 (6 bases). CDR1 is MNHEY and CDR2 is SVGEGT in the germline V gene. The CDR3 runs 13 residues. Trimming removed 5 bases at V and 2 bases at J, with 9 bases between. The CDR3 region is CASSGTNNYGYTF. As DNA, the CDR3 is TGTGCCAGCAGTGGGACAAACAACTATGGCTACACCTTC.

This clonotype was recorded at least ten times. The chain recombines TRBV28 with TRBJ2-7; D may match TRBD1 or TRBD2 (8 bases each). The V end was cut by 6 bases, the J end by 3 bases, with 21 bases between. The CDR3 is 16 residues long. CDR1 is MDHEN and CDR2 is SYDVKM in the germline V gene. CDR3 loop: CASSGTGSGSNYEQYF. The DNA for the CDR3 is TGTGCCAGCAGCGGGACAGGCAGCGGGAGCAACTACGAGCAGTACTTC.

This clonotype showed up just a few times. The CDR3 here is CASTGRQDLTGDSGTDTQYF. The CDR3 coding sequence is TGTGCCAGCACAGGGAGACAAGACCTCACAGGGGACTCGGGCACAGATACGCAGTATTTT. The chain couples TRBV25-1 to TRBJ2-3; a weak D match, TRBD1 (7 bases). Per germline, CDR1 MGHDK and CDR2 SYGVNS. This CDR3 contains 20 residues. V was shortened by 7 bases and J by 1 base, with 30 bases between the two germline ends.

This clonotype turned up a few times. This chain joins TRBV6-1 and TRBJ2-3, with D perhaps being TRBD1 or TRBD2 (5 bases each). The closer fit of TRBJ2-1 to the DNA end suggests the J call may be wrong. CDR1 and CDR2 (germline): MNHNS, SASEGT. The CDR3 totals 12 residues. DNA of the CDR3: TGTGCCAGCGGGGACGCCTTGAATGAGCAGTTCTTC. It codes for CASGDALNEQFF.

The chain is built from TRBV18 and TRBJ1-1; TRBD1 aligns across 9 bases. Germline CDR1 reads KGHSH; CDR2 reads LQKENI. V lost 5 bases to trimming and J lost 1 base; unmatched junction nucleotides: 14. The CDR3 spans 18 residues. CDR3 sequence (DNA): TGTGCCAGCTCATTTCAGACCGGGACAGGGATTAGGAACACTGAAGCTTTCTTT. It encodes CASSFQTGTGIRNTEAFF.